Presented here are 13 T cell receptor beta chains from one specimen sequenced in a study of blood T cell repertoires in COVID-19. Here immunoSEQ multiplex PCR was the method, and the copy in TCRdb shows in-frame clones only, minus some. The sample carries under 300,000 clones, 75% to 90% recorded once. Sequencing input: PBMCs or T cells enriched from blood (not recorded which). The receptors derive from a man aged 40-50 years who had recovered from COVID-19.

The V and J genes are TRBV7-2 and TRBJ1-3, with D tentatively TRBD1 (5 bases). The CDR3 is made up of 16 amino acids. V was shortened by 5 bases and J by 2 bases, with 16 bases between the two germline ends. Germline lookup yields CDR1 SGHTA and CDR2 FQGNSA. For the CDR3, the DNA is TGTGCCAGCAGCAATACCCACACAGGCACTGGAAACACCATATATTTT. This encodes CASSNTHTGTGNTIYF.

The chain has TRBV7-8 and TRBJ1-1; 7 nucleotides match TRBD1. V lost 1 base and J lost 3; bases outside the gene matches: 5. Germline V gene sequence: CDR1 SGHVS, CDR2 FQNEAQ. The CDR3 runs to 15 residues. The CDR3 sequence: CASSLDRGFDTEAFF. In nucleotides, the CDR3 is TGTGCCAGCAGCTTAGACAGGGGTTTTGACACTGAAGCTTTCTTT.

The chain links TRBV28 to TRBJ1-2; 10 nucleotides line up with TRBD1. The junction had 6 bases not matched to a gene; V was cut back by 8 bases and J by 9 bases. In germline, CDR1 is MDHEN, CDR2 SYDVKM. The CDR3 has 12 amino acids. The CDR3 spells CASPGTGDRYTF. In nucleotides, the CDR3 is TGTGCCAGCCCCGGGACAGGGGACCGCTACACCTTC.

The chain has TRBV7-3 and TRBJ2-1; D is undetermined. The CDR3 contains 13 residues. Per germline, CDR1 SGHTA and CDR2 FQGTGA. The V end lost 2 bases, the J end lost 6 bases, and 8 bases lay between the germline ends. CDR3 DNA: TGTGCCAGCAGCTTAGGCAACCCCAATGAGCAGTTCTTC. Protein product: CASSLGNPNEQFF.

The V gene is TRBV2, the J gene TRBJ2-5; 7 nucleotides agree with TRBD2. The CDR3 sequence is 14 residues long. V dropped 1 base and J dropped 3; count of bases not matched to a gene: 2. Germline-derived CDR1 and CDR2 are SNHLY and FYNNEI. The CDR3 coding sequence is TGTGCCAGCAGTGAAGGCCTAGCGGAAGAGACCCAGTACTTC. Translating gives CASSEGLAEETQYF.

This sequence joins TRBV10-3 and TRBJ2-1; TRBD2 matches at 7 bases. Trimming at V came to 3 bases and at J to 7 bases, leaving 3 bases not matched to a gene. This CDR3 has 13 residues. CDR1 is ENHRY and CDR2 is SYGVKD in the germline V gene. CDR3 DNA sequence: TGTGCCATCAGTGAATCCGGGGGGAATGAGCAGTTCTTC. It yields the protein CAISESGGNEQFF.

This sequence joins TRBV6-1 and TRBJ1-2; 7 bases line up with TRBD1. This CDR3 has 16 amino acids. The germline CDR1 and CDR2 sequences are MNHNS and SASEGT. V was clipped by 3 bases and J by 7 bases; unmatched bases: 14. CDR3 residues: CASSDDRALLQGGYTF. DNA for the CDR3: TGTGCCAGCAGTGATGACAGGGCCCTGCTCCAGGGTGGCTACACCTTC.

The chain uses TRBV4-1 and TRBJ2-5, with 8 nucleotides matching TRBD2. Germline CDR1 MGHRA, CDR2 YSYEKL. Trimming removed 6 bases from V and 3 bases from J; junction bases left unmatched: 9. This CDR3 spans 15 amino acids. CDR3 DNA: TGCGCCAGCAGAGATACTAGCGGAAGAAAAGAGACCCAGTACTTC. Protein: CASRDTSGRKETQYF.

The V gene is TRBV19, the J gene TRBJ2-6; D is possibly TRBD2 (5 bases). Germline V gene lookup returns CDR1 LNHDA and CDR2 SQIVND (reference sequence). This CDR3 has 17 residues. V gave up 5 bases and J gave up 2 bases, with 16 bases separating them. Here the CDR3 reads CASSPPGLSTGANVLTF. The CDR3 DNA reads as TGTGCCAGTAGTCCACCTGGACTCAGTACTGGGGCCAACGTCCTGACTTTC.

Here the CDR3 reads CASSKTGFYGYTF. As DNA, the CDR3 is TGTGCCAGCAGTAAGACAGGGTTCTATGGCTACACCTTC. V usage is TRBV27 and J usage is TRBJ1-2; 7 bases line up with TRBD1. This CDR3 comprises 13 residues. J was trimmed by 4 bases and V by 5 bases; bases with no gene match: 4. Looked up from germline, CDR1 is MNHEY and CDR2 is SMNVEV (reference sequence).

The gene calls are TRBV29-1 and TRBJ2-4; tentative D call: TRBD2 (5 bases). Trimming removed 8 bases from V and 2 bases from J, with 13 bases in between. The germline V gene has CDR1 SQVTM and CDR2 ANQGSEA. The CDR3 covers 13 residues. This chain's CDR3 is CSQESGSKNIQYF. The DNA for the CDR3 is TGCAGCCAGGAAAGCGGTTCCAAAAACATTCAGTACTTC.

V is TRBV29-1 and J is TRBJ2-7; 10 bases line up with TRBD2. Germline V lookup: CDR1 SQVTM, CDR2 ANQGSEA. The CDR3 is made up of 18 amino acids. Trimming at V came to 1 base and at J to 0 bases, leaving 12 bases not matched to a gene. The CDR3 spells CSVEGSSGSSRSSYEQYF. CDR3 DNA: TGCAGCGTTGAAGGTTCTAGCGGGAGTTCCAGGAGCTCCTACGAGCAGTACTTC.

The V call is TRBV9, the J call TRBJ2-1, with 13 bases aligning to TRBD2. Germline V lookup: CDR1 SGDLS, CDR2 YYNGEE. The J segment lost 4 bases and the V segment lost 4 bases, leaving 5 bases of the junction unmatched. The CDR3 runs 16 residues. CDR3 nucleotide sequence: TGTGCCAGCAGCACCGGGACTAGCGGGAATTACAATGAGCAGTTCTTC. As protein: CASSTGTSGNYNEQFF.